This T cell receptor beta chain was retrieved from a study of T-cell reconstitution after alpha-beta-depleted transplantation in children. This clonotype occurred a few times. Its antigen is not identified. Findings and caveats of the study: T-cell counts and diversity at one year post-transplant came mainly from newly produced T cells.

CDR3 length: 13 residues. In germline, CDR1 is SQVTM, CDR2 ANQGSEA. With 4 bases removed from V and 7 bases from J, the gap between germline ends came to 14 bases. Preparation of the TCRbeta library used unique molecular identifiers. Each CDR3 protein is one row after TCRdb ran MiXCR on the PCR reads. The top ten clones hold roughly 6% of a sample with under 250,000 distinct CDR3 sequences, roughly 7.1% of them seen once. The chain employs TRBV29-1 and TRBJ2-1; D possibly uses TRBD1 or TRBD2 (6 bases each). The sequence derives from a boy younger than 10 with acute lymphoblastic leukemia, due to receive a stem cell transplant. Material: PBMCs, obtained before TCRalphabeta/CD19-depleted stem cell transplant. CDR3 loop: CSVGRGLANEQFF. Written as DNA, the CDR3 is TGCAGCGTTGGCCGGGGGCTCGCAAATGAGCAGTTCTTC.